A selection of T cell receptor beta chains follows, all from one sample in a study of blood T cell repertoires in COVID-19. The repertoire was sequenced with immunoSEQ multiplex PCR; TCRdb's copy has only in-frame clones and lacks some. The table lists around 130,000 clones, about 88% of them singletons. The sample consisted of peripheral blood. All receptors derive from a woman at least 80 years old with acute or convalescent COVID-19. The CDR3 runs from the conserved cysteine through the conserved F or W. Fields, in order: J gene, D gene, clone size, V gene, CDR3 protein, CDR3 DNA. The D gene is left open where the match is weak. Expanded clones are given a class, and other clones once, few, many or no size at all.

J gene: TRBJ2-7
D gene: NA
clone size: many
V gene: TRBV12-3/TRBV12-4
CDR3 protein: CASSAGPYEQYF
CDR3 DNA: TGTGCCAGCAGTGCAGGGCCCTACGAGCAGTACTTC

J gene: TRBJ1-4
D gene: NA
clone size: NA
V gene: TRBV3-1/TRBV3-2
CDR3 protein: CASSQSPNEKLFF
CDR3 DNA: TGTGCCAGCAGCCAATCTCCTAATGAAAAACTGTTTTTT

J gene: TRBJ2-4
D gene: NA
clone size: NA
V gene: TRBV7-9
CDR3 protein: CASSLPQGDKNIQYF
CDR3 DNA: TGTGCCAGCAGCTTACCCCAGGGTGACAAAAACATTCAGTACTTC

J gene: TRBJ1-1
D gene: TRBD1
clone size: NA
V gene: TRBV10-3
CDR3 protein: CAISSGQGTQAFF
CDR3 DNA: TGTGCCATCAGTTCGGGACAGGGCACACAAGCTTTCTTT

J gene: TRBJ1-1
D gene: NA
clone size: few
V gene: TRBV7-2
CDR3 protein: CASSLARVTNTEAFF
CDR3 DNA: TGTGCCAGCAGCTTAGCGCGGGTGACGAACACTGAAGCTTTCTTT

J gene: TRBJ2-7
D gene: TRBD1
clone size: NA
V gene: TRBV7-9
CDR3 protein: CASSSRGSSYEQYF
CDR3 DNA: TGTGCCAGCAGCTCCAGGGGGAGCTCCTACGAGCAGTACTTC

J gene: TRBJ2-1
D gene: NA
clone size: NA
V gene: TRBV6-5
CDR3 protein: CASSYGGFVDEQFF
CDR3 DNA: TGTGCCAGCAGTTACGGAGGGTTCGTCGATGAGCAGTTCTTC

J gene: TRBJ1-2
D gene: NA
clone size: NA
V gene: TRBV5-1
CDR3 protein: CASSSDGHSPNYGYTF
CDR3 DNA: TGCGCCAGCAGCTCGGACGGACACTCGCCTAACTATGGCTACACCTTC

J gene: TRBJ2-7
D gene: TRBD1
clone size: NA
V gene: TRBV2
CDR3 protein: CASSAQGDPSYEQYF
CDR3 DNA: TGTGCCAGCAGTGCCCAGGGGGACCCCTCCTACGAGCAGTACTTC

J gene: TRBJ2-5
D gene: TRBD2
clone size: NA
V gene: TRBV9
CDR3 protein: CASSAHGTSVQETQYF
CDR3 DNA: TGTGCCAGCAGCGCCCACGGGACTAGCGTTCAAGAGACCCAGTACTTC

J gene: TRBJ2-3
D gene: NA
clone size: NA
V gene: TRBV7-2
CDR3 protein: CASSLQGAGVDTQYF
CDR3 DNA: TGTGCCAGCAGCTTACAGGGGGCGGGGGTAGATACGCAGTATTTT

J gene: TRBJ1-1
D gene: TRBD1
clone size: NA
V gene: TRBV9
CDR3 protein: CASSARDSPLNTEAFF
CDR3 DNA: TGTGCCAGCAGCGCTAGGGACAGCCCTCTGAACACTGAAGCTTTCTTT

J gene: TRBJ1-2
D gene: TRBD1
clone size: NA
V gene: TRBV3-1/TRBV3-2
CDR3 protein: CASSLTGALNYGYTF
CDR3 DNA: TGTGCCAGCAGCCTCACAGGGGCCCTTAACTATGGCTACACCTTC

J gene: TRBJ2-7
D gene: NA
clone size: few
V gene: TRBV4-1
CDR3 protein: CASSRGAFDYEQYF
CDR3 DNA: TGCGCCAGCAGCCGCGGGGCCTTTGACTACGAGCAGTACTTC

J gene: TRBJ2-1
D gene: NA
clone size: NA
V gene: TRBV25-1
CDR3 protein: CASSERVPSYNEQFF
CDR3 DNA: TGTGCCAGCAGTGAACGAGTCCCCTCCTACAATGAGCAGTTCTTC

J gene: TRBJ2-7
D gene: NA
clone size: NA
V gene: TRBV7-2
CDR3 protein: CASSLYGGSYEQYF
CDR3 DNA: TGTGCCAGCAGCTTATACGGAGGATCCTACGAGCAGTACTTC

J gene: TRBJ1-1
D gene: NA
clone size: NA
V gene: TRBV29-1
CDR3 protein: CSVARAGTEAFF
CDR3 DNA: TGCAGCGTTGCTAGGGCGGGAACTGAAGCTTTCTTT